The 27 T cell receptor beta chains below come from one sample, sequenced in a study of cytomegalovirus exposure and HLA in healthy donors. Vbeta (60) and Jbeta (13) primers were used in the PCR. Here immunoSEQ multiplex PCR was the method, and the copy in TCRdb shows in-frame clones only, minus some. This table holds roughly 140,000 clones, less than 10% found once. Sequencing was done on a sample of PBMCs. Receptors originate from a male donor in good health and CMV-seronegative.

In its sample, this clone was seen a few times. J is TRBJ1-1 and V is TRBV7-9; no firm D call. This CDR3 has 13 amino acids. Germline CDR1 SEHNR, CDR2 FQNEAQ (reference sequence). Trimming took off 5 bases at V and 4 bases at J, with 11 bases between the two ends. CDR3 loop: CASSPDGPTEAFF. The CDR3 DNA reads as TGTGCCAGCAGCCCCGATGGCCCCACTGAAGCTTTCTTT.

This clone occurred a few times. CDR3 in DNA: TGTGCCAGCAGTGAAGCTAGCGGGAGAATCCATGAGCAGTTCTTC. Protein: CASSEASGRIHEQFF. The gene calls are TRBV2 and TRBJ2-1; 9 bases are a match to TRBD2. This CDR3 spans 15 amino acids. J lost 8 bases, V lost 0 bases, and 5 bases had no gene match. Germline CDR1 SNHLY, CDR2 FYNNEI.

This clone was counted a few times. In nucleotides, the CDR3 is TGTGCCAGCAGCCGGGACACGGACTACGAGCAGTACTTC. Amino acids: CASSRDTDYEQYF. The chain joins TRBV2 to TRBJ2-7, with TRBD1 as a possible D gene (6 bases). CDR1 and CDR2 (germline): SNHLY, FYNNEI. The CDR3 length is 13 residues. The V and J ends lost 6 bases and 3 bases respectively, with 12 bases between them.

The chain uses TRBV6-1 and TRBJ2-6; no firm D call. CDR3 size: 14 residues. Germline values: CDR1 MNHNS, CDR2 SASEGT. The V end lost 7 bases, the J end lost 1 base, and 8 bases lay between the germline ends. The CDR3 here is CASMFGSGANVLTF. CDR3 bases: TGTGCCAGCATGTTCGGGTCTGGGGCCAACGTCCTGACTTTC.

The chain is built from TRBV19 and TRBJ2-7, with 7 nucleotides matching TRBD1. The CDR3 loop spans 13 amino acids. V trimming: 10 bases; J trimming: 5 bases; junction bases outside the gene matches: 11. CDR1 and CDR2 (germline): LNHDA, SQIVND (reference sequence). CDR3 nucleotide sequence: TGTGCCACTACCGGTGAGGGGGCGAACGAGCAGTACTTC. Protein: CATTGEGANEQYF.

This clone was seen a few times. The CDR3 region has the DNA TGTGCCAGCAGCCGCAAGGGACAGGGGATACTCTATGGCTACACCTTC. Its translation: CASSRKGQGILYGYTF. The V gene is TRBV13, the J gene TRBJ1-2; 10 bases are shared with TRBD1. CDR1 is PRHDT, CDR2 FYEKMQ, per germline (reference sequence). The ends lost 5 bases at V and 4 bases at J; junction bases unmatched: 10. This CDR3 spans 16 amino acids.

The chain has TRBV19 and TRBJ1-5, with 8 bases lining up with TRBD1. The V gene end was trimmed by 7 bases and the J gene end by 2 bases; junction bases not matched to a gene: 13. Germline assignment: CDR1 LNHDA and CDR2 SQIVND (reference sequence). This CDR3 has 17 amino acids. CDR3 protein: CASNLDPQGARNQPQHF. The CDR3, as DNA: TGTGCCAGTAACCTCGACCCCCAGGGGGCTCGCAATCAGCCCCAGCATTTT.

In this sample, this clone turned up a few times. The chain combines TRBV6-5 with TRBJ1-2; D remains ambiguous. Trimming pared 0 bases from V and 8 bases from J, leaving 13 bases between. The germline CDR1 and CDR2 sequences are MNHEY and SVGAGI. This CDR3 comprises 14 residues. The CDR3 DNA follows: TGTGCCAGCAGTTACTCGGATCTACCGGGGGGCTACACCTTC. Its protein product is CASSYSDLPGGYTF.

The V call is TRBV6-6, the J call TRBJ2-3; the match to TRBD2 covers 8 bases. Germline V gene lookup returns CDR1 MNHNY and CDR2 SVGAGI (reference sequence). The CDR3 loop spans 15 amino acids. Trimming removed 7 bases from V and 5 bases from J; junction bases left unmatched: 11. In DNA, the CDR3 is TGTGCCAGCACCTACCCCGGGGGGGCGGTAGATACGCAGTATTTT. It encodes CASTYPGGAVDTQYF.

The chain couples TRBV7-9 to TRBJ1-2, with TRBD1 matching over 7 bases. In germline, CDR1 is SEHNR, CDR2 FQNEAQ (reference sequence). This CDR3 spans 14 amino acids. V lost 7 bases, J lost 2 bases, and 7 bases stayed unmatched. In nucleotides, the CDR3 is TGTGCCAGCACCCTGGGGACAGAGAACTATGGCTACACCTTC. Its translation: CASTLGTENYGYTF.

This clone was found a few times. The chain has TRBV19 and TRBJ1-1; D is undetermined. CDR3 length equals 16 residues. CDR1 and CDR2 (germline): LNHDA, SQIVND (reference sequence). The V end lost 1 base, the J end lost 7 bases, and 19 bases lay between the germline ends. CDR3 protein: CASSIGSTGTELEAFF. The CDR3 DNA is TGTGCCAGTAGTATAGGAAGTACGGGAACCGAACTTGAAGCTTTCTTT. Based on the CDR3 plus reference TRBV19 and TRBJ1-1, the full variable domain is DGGITQSPKYLFRKEGQNVTLSCEQNLNHDAMYWYRQDPGQGLRLIYYSQIVNDFQKGDIAEGYSVSREKKESFPLTVTSAQKNPTAFYLCASSIGSTGTELEAFFGQGTRLTVV.

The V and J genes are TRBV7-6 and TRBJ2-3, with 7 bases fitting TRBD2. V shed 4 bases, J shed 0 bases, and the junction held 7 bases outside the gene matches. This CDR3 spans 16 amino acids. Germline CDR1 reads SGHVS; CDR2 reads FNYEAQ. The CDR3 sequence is CASSSHTSDSTDTQYF. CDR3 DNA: TGTGCCAGCAGCTCACATACTAGCGATAGCACAGATACGCAGTATTTT.

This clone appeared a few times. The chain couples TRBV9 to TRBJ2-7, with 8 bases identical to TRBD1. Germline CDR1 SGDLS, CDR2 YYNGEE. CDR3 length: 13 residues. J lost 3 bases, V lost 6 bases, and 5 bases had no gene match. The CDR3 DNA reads TGTGCCAGCAACGGACAGGGCTTCTACGAGCAGTACTTC. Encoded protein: CASNGQGFYEQYF.

The CDR3 nucleotides are TGTGCCAGCAGCCTAGGGACAGGGTGGTCTGGAAACACCATATATTTT. This gives the protein CASSLGTGWSGNTIYF. This chain uses TRBV5-4 with TRBJ1-3; 9 nucleotides agree with TRBD1. J was trimmed by 1 base and V by 4 bases; bases with no gene match: 6. The CDR3 contains 16 residues. In germline, CDR1 is SGHNT, CDR2 YYREEE (reference sequence). Full variable domain (rest looked up from reference TRBV5-4 and TRBJ1-3): ETGVTQSPTHLIKTRGQQVTLRCSSQSGHNTVSWYQQALGQGPQFIFQYYREEENGRGNFPPRFSGLQFPNYSSELNVNALELDDSALYLCASSLGTGWSGNTIYFGEGSWLTVV.

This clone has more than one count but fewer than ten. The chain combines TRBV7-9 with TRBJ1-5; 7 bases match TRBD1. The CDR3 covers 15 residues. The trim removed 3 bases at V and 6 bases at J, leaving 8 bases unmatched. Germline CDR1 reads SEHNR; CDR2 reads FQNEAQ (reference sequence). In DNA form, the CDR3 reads TGTGCCAGCAGCTTCGGACAGGCCGGGATTCAGCCCCAGCATTTT. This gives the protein CASSFGQAGIQPQHF.

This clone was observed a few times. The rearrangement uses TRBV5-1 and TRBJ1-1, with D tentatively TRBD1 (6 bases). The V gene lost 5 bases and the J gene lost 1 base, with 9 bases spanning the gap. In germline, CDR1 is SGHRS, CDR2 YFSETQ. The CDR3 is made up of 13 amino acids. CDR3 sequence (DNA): TGCGCCAGCAGTGGACAGCCGAACACTGAAGCTTTCTTT. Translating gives CASSGQPNTEAFF.

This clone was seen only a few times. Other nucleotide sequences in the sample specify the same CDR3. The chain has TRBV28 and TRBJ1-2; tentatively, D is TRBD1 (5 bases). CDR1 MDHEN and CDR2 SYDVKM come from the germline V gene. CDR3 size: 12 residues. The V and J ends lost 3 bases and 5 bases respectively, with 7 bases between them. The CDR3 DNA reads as TGTGCCAGCAGTTTCCGGGGGTATGGCTACACCTTC. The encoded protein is CASSFRGYGYTF.

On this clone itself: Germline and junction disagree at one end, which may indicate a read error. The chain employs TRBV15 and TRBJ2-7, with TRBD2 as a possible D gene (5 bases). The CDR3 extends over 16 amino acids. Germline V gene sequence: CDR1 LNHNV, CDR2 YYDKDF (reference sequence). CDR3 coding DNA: TGTGCCACCAGCAGAGATCAGGCAGCGGCCAATGCCCCTACGGACTTC. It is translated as CATSRDQAAANAPTDF.

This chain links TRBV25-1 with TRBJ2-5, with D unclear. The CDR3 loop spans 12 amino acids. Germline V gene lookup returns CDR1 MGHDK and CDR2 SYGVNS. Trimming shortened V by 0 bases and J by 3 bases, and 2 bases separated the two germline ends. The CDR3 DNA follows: TGTGCCAGCAGTGAATATAAAGAGACCCAGTACTTC. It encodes CASSEYKETQYF.

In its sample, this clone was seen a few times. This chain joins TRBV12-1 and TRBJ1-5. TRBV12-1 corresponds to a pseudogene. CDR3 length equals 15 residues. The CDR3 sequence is CASSSAIESNQPQHF. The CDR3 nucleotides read TGTGCCAGCAGCTCTGCCATAGAGAGCAATCAGCCCCAGCATTTT.

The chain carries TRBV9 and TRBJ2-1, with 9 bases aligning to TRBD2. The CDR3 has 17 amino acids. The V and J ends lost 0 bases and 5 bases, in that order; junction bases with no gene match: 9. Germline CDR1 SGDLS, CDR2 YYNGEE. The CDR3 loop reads CASSVVGREGRNNEQFF. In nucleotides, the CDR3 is TGTGCCAGCAGCGTAGTGGGGCGGGAGGGGAGGAACAATGAGCAGTTCTTC.

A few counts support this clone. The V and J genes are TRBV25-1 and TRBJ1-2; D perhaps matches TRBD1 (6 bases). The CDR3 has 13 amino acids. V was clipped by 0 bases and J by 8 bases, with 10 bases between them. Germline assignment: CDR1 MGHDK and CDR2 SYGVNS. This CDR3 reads CASSEYEGGGYTF. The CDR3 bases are TGTGCCAGCAGTGAATATGAAGGGGGAGGCTACACCTTC.

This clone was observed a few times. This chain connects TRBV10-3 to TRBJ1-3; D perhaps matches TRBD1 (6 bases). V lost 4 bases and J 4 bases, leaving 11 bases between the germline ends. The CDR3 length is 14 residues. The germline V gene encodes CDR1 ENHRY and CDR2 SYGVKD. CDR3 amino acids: CAISGLDRGNTIYF. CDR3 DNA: TGTGCCATCAGTGGCCTAGACAGGGGAAACACCATATATTTT.

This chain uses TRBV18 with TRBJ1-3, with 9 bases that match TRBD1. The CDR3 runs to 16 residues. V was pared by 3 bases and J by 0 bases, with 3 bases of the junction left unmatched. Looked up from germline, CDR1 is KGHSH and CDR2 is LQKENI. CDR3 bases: TGTGCCAGCTCACCCCCGGGACAGGGCTCTGGAAACACCATATATTTT. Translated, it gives CASSPPGQGSGNTIYF.

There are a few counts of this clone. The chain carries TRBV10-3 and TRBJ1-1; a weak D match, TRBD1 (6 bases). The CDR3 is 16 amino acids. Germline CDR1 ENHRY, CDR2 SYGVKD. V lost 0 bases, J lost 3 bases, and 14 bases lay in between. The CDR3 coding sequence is TGTGCCATCAGTGAGTCGGTAGGGGGAGGGGACACTGAAGCTTTCTTT. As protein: CAISESVGGGDTEAFF.

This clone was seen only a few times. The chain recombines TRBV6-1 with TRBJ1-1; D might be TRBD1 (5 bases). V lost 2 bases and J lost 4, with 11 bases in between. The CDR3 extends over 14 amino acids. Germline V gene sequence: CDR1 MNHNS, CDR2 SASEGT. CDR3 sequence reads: CASSELWQGTEAFF. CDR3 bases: TGTGCCAGCAGTGAATTATGGCAGGGCACTGAAGCTTTCTTT.

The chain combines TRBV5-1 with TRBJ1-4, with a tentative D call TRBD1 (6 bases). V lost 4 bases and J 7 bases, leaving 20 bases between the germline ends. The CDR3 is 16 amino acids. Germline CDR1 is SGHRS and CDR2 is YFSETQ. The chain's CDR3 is CASSPRQAIRGEKLFF. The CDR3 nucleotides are TGCGCCAGCAGCCCCCGACAGGCTATAAGGGGTGAAAAACTGTTTTTT.